These 28 T cell receptor beta chains came from one sample sequenced in a study of blood T cell repertoires in COVID-19. Sequencing used immunoSEQ multiplex PCR; TCRdb keeps in-frame clones, though not all of them. The top ten hold roughly 4% of the sample, which has 160,000 or so clones, 80% to 90% seen once. Specimen: peripheral blood. Every receptor here comes from a woman aged 60-75 years who had recovered from COVID-19.

As concerns this clone: The limits of the CDR3 on the DNA are not certain, so only TCRdb's listed CDR3 is given. This chain links TRBV21-1 with TRBJ1-6; the D call in the table, TRBD1, was not verified against the DNA. TRBV21-1 is described as a pseudogene. The CDR3 extends over 16 residues, inclusive of both ends. CDR3 loop: CASSKALWAMGSPLHF.

CDR3 loop: CASSQGTGGLNYGYTF. In DNA form, the CDR3 reads TGCGCCAGCAGTCAAGGGACAGGGGGCCTTAACTATGGCTACACCTTC. The chain uses TRBV23-1 and TRBJ1-2; the match to TRBD1 covers 12 bases. TRBV23-1 is labeled an ORF, and its function is uncertain. The CDR3 spans 16 residues. Losses at the gene ends were 2 bases for V and 1 base for J; bases not matched to a gene: 2.

The rearrangement uses TRBV6-2 or TRBV6-3 and TRBJ2-2; 10 positions agree with TRBD2. Germline V lookup: CDR1 MNHEY, CDR2 SVGEGT. This CDR3 region has 18 residues. The V segment lost 4 bases and the J segment 5 bases; nucleotides outside the gene matches: 13. This CDR3 reads CASSLVLAGALGTGELFF. The CDR3 region has the DNA TGTGCCAGCAGTTTGGTTCTAGCGGGGGCCCTGGGGACCGGGGAGCTGTTTTTT.

The chain employs TRBV3-1 (or the pseudogene TRBV3-2) and TRBJ2-7; D is perhaps TRBD1 (5 bases). The germline CDR1 and CDR2 sequences are LGHDT and YNNKEL (reference sequence). The CDR3 totals 12 residues. The germline V and J ends were trimmed by 1 base and 6 bases, with 7 bases remaining between them. DNA of the CDR3: TGTGCCAGCAGCCAAGGTAGGGGCGAGCAGTACTTC. Translating it yields CASSQGRGEQYF.

V usage is TRBV5-1 and J usage is TRBJ2-1; 13 bases line up with TRBD2. The CDR3 runs to 17 residues. CDR1 is SGHRS, CDR2 YFSETQ, per germline. Unmatched junction bases numbered 2, after V lost 0 bases and J lost 2 bases. Written as DNA, the CDR3 is TGCGCCAGCAGCTTGGGACTAGCGGGGGGTGCCTACAATGAGCAGTTCTTC. This translates into CASSLGLAGGAYNEQFF.

The chain couples TRBV29-1 to TRBJ2-1; tentative D call: TRBD1 (6 bases). This CDR3 contains 15 residues. Trimming cost V 1 base and J 4 bases, with 14 bases left between them. CDR1 is SQVTM and CDR2 is ANQGSEA in the germline V gene. CDR3 loop: CSVEGSGTKYNEQFF. The CDR3 nucleotides are TGCAGCGTTGAAGGTTCCGGGACAAAATACAATGAGCAGTTCTTC.

The gene calls are TRBV4-3 and TRBJ2-6; D call uncertain. In germline, CDR1 is LGHNA, CDR2 YSLEER. V was cut by 0 bases and J by 4 bases, with 16 bases left in between. The CDR3 covers 18 residues. CDR3 loop: CASSQDTFLGAGANVLTF. As DNA, the CDR3 is TGCGCCAGCAGCCAAGATACTTTTCTGGGCGCGGGGGCCAACGTCCTGACTTTC.

J is TRBJ2-3 and V is TRBV10-3; no clear D. Trimming took 7 bases from V and 3 from J, leaving 11 bases between them. The length of the CDR3 is 13 residues. From germline, CDR1 is ENHRY and CDR2 SYGVKD. CDR3 nucleotides: TGTGCCATCATGCAGGTGGCAACAGATACGCAGTATTTT. Its protein product is CAIMQVATDTQYF.

The rearrangement links TRBV7-8 to TRBJ1-2, with TRBD1 identical over 9 bases. V lost 3 bases to trimming and J lost 6 bases; unmatched junction nucleotides: 2. The CDR3 is made up of 13 amino acids. CDR1 and CDR2 (germline): SGHVS, FQNEAQ. The CDR3 spells CASSFTGGNGYTF. The CDR3 DNA follows: TGTGCCAGCAGCTTCACAGGGGGCAATGGCTACACCTTC.

CDR3 amino acids: CASSEASGLYGYTF. The CDR3 nucleotides read TGTGCCAGCAGTGAAGCCTCCGGTTTATATGGCTACACCTTC. The chain uses TRBV6-1 and TRBJ1-2; D uncertain. V gave up 0 bases and J gave up 5 bases, with 10 bases separating them. Germline loops: CDR1 MNHNS, CDR2 SASEGT. The CDR3 loop spans 14 amino acids.

This clone was seen a single time. V is TRBV10-3 and J is TRBJ2-7; 13 nucleotides align to TRBD2. The CDR3 contains 13 residues. CDR1 is ENHRY and CDR2 is SYGVKD in the germline V gene. V trimming: 11 bases; J trimming: 6 bases; junction bases outside the gene matches: 7. The CDR3 DNA reads as TGTGCCCTTCGGACTAGCGGGGGTGGCGAGCAGTACTTC. Its protein is CALRTSGGGEQYF.

The chain has TRBV19 and TRBJ1-1, with D maybe TRBD1 (6 bases). V was shortened by 0 bases and J by 11 bases, with 16 bases between the two germline ends. CDR1 LNHDA and CDR2 SQIVND come from the germline V gene (reference sequence). The CDR3 spans 14 residues. The CDR3 region has the DNA TGTGCCAGTAGTATAGATCCTATGGGGGCGGAGGCTTTCTTT. This encodes CASSIDPMGAEAFF.

This clone showed up just once. The chain uses TRBV7-2 and TRBJ1-5; no definite D call. V gave up 1 base and J gave up 5 bases, with 3 bases separating them. The CDR3 is 12 residues long. Germline CDR1 SGHTA, CDR2 FQGNSA. CDR3 nucleotides: TGTGCCAGCAGCTTAGTCTATCAGCCCCAGCATTTT. This encodes CASSLVYQPQHF.

This chain links TRBV7-9 with TRBJ2-7, with D maybe TRBD1 (6 bases). The CDR3 is made up of 15 amino acids. Trimming left V 5 bases short and J 3 bases short, with 17 bases between. Germline V CDR1 and CDR2: SEHNR, FQNEAQ (reference sequence). DNA for the CDR3: TGTGCCAGCAGCAATACCCAGGGGAATCTCTACGAGCAGTACTTC. Translation gives CASSNTQGNLYEQYF.

The V call is TRBV5-1, the J call TRBJ1-1; 9 bases align to TRBD1. J was trimmed by 3 bases and V by 3 bases; bases with no gene match: 9. The CDR3 spans 16 residues. The germline V gene has CDR1 SGHRS and CDR2 YFSETQ. The CDR3 loop reads CASSSSPTGGDTEAFF. Here the CDR3 DNA reads TGCGCCAGCAGCTCCTCTCCGACAGGGGGGGACACTGAAGCTTTCTTT.

The chain uses TRBV7-9 and TRBJ1-4, with no clear D. Deletions cut 5 bases from V and 4 bases from J, with 11 bases between. Germline V gives CDR1 SEHNR, CDR2 FQNEAQ (reference sequence). The CDR3 has 14 residues. DNA of the CDR3: TGTGCCAGCAGCCTGGCGGGTTATAATGAAAAACTGTTTTTT. It translates to CASSLAGYNEKLFF.

This chain connects TRBV18 to TRBJ1-2; 10 nucleotides agree with TRBD1. The V and J ends lost 2 bases and 3 bases, in that order; junction bases with no gene match: 12. The CDR3 runs 18 residues. The germline V gene encodes CDR1 KGHSH and CDR2 LQKENI. In DNA, the CDR3 is TGTGCCAGCTCACCAAGACAGGGGGCAATGGCGATTGACTATGGCTACACCTTC. Its translation: CASSPRQGAMAIDYGYTF.

The genes are TRBV7-8 and TRBJ2-3, with D maybe TRBD2 (7 bases). Trimming took off 1 base at V and 2 bases at J, with 19 bases between the two ends. The CDR3 covers 18 residues. The germline gives CDR1 SGHVS, CDR2 FQNEAQ. The CDR3 nucleotides read TGTGCCAGCAGCTTAGGGCGACTTGCGGGGGCCTTCACAGATACGCAGTATTTT. Translation: CASSLGRLAGAFTDTQYF.

The V and J genes are TRBV25-1 and TRBJ1-4; D is perhaps TRBD1 (5 bases). Germline lookup yields CDR1 MGHDK and CDR2 SYGVNS. Trimming stripped 3 bases from V and 0 bases from J, with 8 bases between. There are 15 residues in the CDR3. The CDR3 reads CASSDWGATNEKLFF. The CDR3 DNA reads TGTGCCAGCAGTGACTGGGGGGCAACTAATGAAAAACTGTTTTTT.

As concerns this clone: The sample carries other DNA sequences with the same CDR3. The chain uses TRBV28 and TRBJ2-2; possibly TRBD1 for D (6 bases). The length of the CDR3 is 14 residues. V was pared by 7 bases and J by 0 bases, with 9 bases between. CDR1 MDHEN and CDR2 SYDVKM come from the germline V gene. The CDR3 protein is CASTRTANTGELFF. The CDR3 nucleotides are TGTGCCAGCACTAGGACAGCGAACACCGGGGAGCTGTTTTTT.

This clone was seen only once. This rearrangement joins TRBV14 to TRBJ1-2; TRBD1 is a possible D gene (5 bases). This CDR3 spans 13 amino acids. V dropped 2 bases and J dropped 5 bases, with 9 bases sitting between them. The V gene's germline CDR1 is SGHDN and CDR2 FVKESK. CDR3 bases: TGTGCCAGCAGCCAAAAGGGGAAATATGGCTACACCTTC. Its translation is CASSQKGKYGYTF.

The chain uses TRBV9 and TRBJ2-7; 7 nucleotides align to TRBD1. Trimming removed 0 bases from V and 2 bases from J; junction bases left unmatched: 5. Germline V CDR1 and CDR2: SGDLS, YYNGEE. The CDR3 sequence is 15 residues long. This chain's CDR3 is CASSVEGQWAYEQYF. The CDR3 bases are TGTGCCAGCAGCGTAGAGGGACAGTGGGCCTACGAGCAGTACTTC.

The CDR3 region has the DNA TGTGCCAGTAGGCCGGACAGGGGGTCCTACGAGCAGTACTTC. Translation gives CASRPDRGSYEQYF. The gene calls are TRBV19 and TRBJ2-7; the match to TRBD1 covers 10 bases. This CDR3 comprises 14 residues. The germline gives CDR1 LNHDA, CDR2 SQIVND (reference sequence). The V segment lost 6 bases and the J segment 1 base; nucleotides outside the gene matches: 3.

The V call is TRBV5-4, the J call TRBJ1-4; possible D gene TRBD1, 6 bases. The V end lost 4 bases, the J end lost 0 bases, and 13 bases lay between the germline ends. Per germline, CDR1 SGHNT and CDR2 YYREEE (reference sequence). The length of the CDR3 is 16 residues. The CDR3 loop reads CASSPGGATTNEKLFF. CDR3 nucleotide sequence: TGTGCCAGCAGCCCCGGGGGGGCTACAACTAATGAAAAACTGTTTTTT.

The chain links TRBV6-6 to TRBJ1-1; tentative D call: TRBD1 (5 bases). CDR3 length: 16 amino acids. Germline values: CDR1 MNHNY, CDR2 SVGAGI (reference sequence). V was trimmed by 5 bases and J by 0 bases, leaving 16 bases between them. The CDR3 nucleotides are TGTGCCAGCAGTAGAAGACCACAGGACATGAACACTGAAGCTTTCTTT. It yields the protein CASSRRPQDMNTEAFF.

This clone was detected a few times. The gene calls are TRBV4-2 and TRBJ1-6, with D hard to call. The CDR3 consists of 13 residues. Germline assignment: CDR1 LGHNA and CDR2 YNFKEQ. The CDR3 loop is CAARGDYNSPLHF. The CDR3 DNA follows: TGTGCAGCCCGGGGTGATTATAATTCACCCCTCCACTTT.

The V gene is TRBV11-3, the J gene TRBJ2-3, with 10 bases identical to TRBD2. CDR1 is SGHNT and CDR2 is YENEEA in the germline V gene. After removal of 1 base from V and 5 bases from J, the junction contained 12 bases not matched to a gene. CDR3 length: 18 residues. The CDR3 sequence is CASSLVALAGAHGDTQYF. CDR3 nucleotides: TGTGCCAGCAGCTTAGTGGCGCTAGCGGGGGCCCATGGAGATACGCAGTATTTT.

V gene TRBV3-1 (or the pseudogene TRBV3-2) combines with J gene TRBJ2-3, with D possibly matching TRBD2 (6 bases). CDR3 length: 15 residues. CDR1 is LGHDT, CDR2 YNNKEL, per germline (reference sequence). V lost 0 bases and J lost 5, with 12 bases in between. The CDR3 nucleotides are TGTGCCAGCAGCCAAGAGTATGGAGGGAGAGATACGCAGTATTTT. Protein product: CASSQEYGGRDTQYF.